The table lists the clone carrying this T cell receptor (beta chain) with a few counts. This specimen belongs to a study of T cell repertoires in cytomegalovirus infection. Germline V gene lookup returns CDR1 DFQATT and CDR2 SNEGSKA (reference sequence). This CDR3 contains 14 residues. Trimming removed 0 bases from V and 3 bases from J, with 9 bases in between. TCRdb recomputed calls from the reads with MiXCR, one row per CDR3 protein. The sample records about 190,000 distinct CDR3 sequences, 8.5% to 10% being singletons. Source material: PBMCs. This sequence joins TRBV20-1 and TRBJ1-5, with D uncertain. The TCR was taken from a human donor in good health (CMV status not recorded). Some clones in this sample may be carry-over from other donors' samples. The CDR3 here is CSARDVRSNQPQHF. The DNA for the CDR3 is TGCAGTGCTAGAGACGTCAGGTCCAATCAGCCCCAGCATTTT.